The next 24 T cell receptor beta chains were all read from a single sample in a study of blood T cells in healthy people across ages. Through a sample-barcoded 5' primer and a J-beta primer mix, a second PCR was run for 7 to 11 cycles. TCRdb fed the 5' RACE reads into MiXCR, producing one record per CDR3 protein. The sample lists 550,000 to 600,000 distinct CDR3 sequences; 25% to 30% were seen once. The sequencing sample was made of blood. All receptors derive from a woman between 65 and 79 years old in good health.

The rearrangement links TRBV5-1 to TRBJ2-4; 9 bases map to TRBD1. CDR1 SGHRS and CDR2 YFSETQ come from the germline V gene. V dropped 3 bases and J dropped 9; count of bases not matched to a gene: 7. CDR3 length: 14 amino acids. CDR3 sequence: CASSSTGGAVIQYF. CDR3 DNA sequence: TGCGCCAGCAGCTCTACAGGGGGCGCGGTCATTCAGTACTTC.

The chain links TRBV5-1 to TRBJ1-4, with 7 bases aligning to TRBD1. The germline V gene encodes CDR1 SGHRS and CDR2 YFSETQ. V gave up 5 bases and J gave up 8 bases; unmatched junction bases: 6. CDR3 length: 13 residues. CDR3 region: CASRDRVEEKLFF. CDR3 DNA sequence: TGCGCCAGCAGAGACAGGGTTGAGGAAAAACTGTTTTTT.

The table lists this clonotype with a few counts. V gene TRBV2 combines with J gene TRBJ1-1, with 11 positions matching TRBD1. V lost 6 bases, J lost 4 bases, and 1 base stayed unmatched. This CDR3 comprises 13 residues. Germline V lookup: CDR1 SNHLY, CDR2 FYNNEI. The CDR3 loop is CASRDRGLTEAFF. CDR3 in DNA: TGTGCCAGCAGGGACAGGGGGCTCACTGAAGCTTTCTTT.

Only a few counts were recorded for this clonotype. The J gene is TRBJ2-1, the V gene TRBV4-1; the match to TRBD2 covers 13 bases. The CDR3 sequence is 18 residues long. The V and J ends lost 0 bases and 6 bases, in that order; junction bases with no gene match: 8. In germline, CDR1 is MGHRA, CDR2 YSYEKL. CDR3 DNA sequence: TGCGCCAGCAGCCAAGATCTAACTAGCGGGGGGGCCCCCAATGAGCAGTTCTTC. This codes for CASSQDLTSGGAPNEQFF.

This clonotype occurred once. This sequence joins TRBV11-1 and TRBJ1-1; a possible D gene is TRBD1 (6 bases). V was trimmed by 10 bases and J by 1 base, leaving 13 bases between them. From germline, CDR1 is SGHAT and CDR2 FQDESV (reference sequence). CDR3 length equals 13 residues. CDR3 residues: CATGALQNTEAFF. DNA of the CDR3: TGTGCCACGGGGGCCCTGCAGAACACTGAAGCTTTCTTT.

This clonotype has just a few counts. This chain connects TRBV12-3 or TRBV12-4 to TRBJ1-2; 9 bases line up with TRBD1. V lost 5 bases to trimming and J lost 8 bases; unmatched junction nucleotides: 12. CDR3 length: 15 residues. The CDR3: CASSARQGDVSGYTF. DNA for the CDR3: TGTGCCAGCAGTGCACGACAGGGGGATGTGTCGGGCTACACCTTC.

The chain links TRBV5-5 to TRBJ2-3; tentatively, D is TRBD1 (6 bases). Germline V gene data show CDR1 as SGHKS and CDR2 as YYEKEE (reference sequence). The V end lost 4 bases, the J end lost 2 bases, and 14 bases lay between the germline ends. The CDR3 has 15 amino acids. The CDR3 nucleotides read TGTGCCAGCAGCCATTGGGACACCGACACAGATACGCAGTATTTT. Protein: CASSHWDTDTDTQYF.

This clonotype was counted between two and nine times. The rearrangement links TRBV6-2 or TRBV6-3 to TRBJ2-7; D not certain. Germline V gene data show CDR1 as MNHEY and CDR2 as SVGEGT. CDR3 length equals 16 residues. The V and J ends lost 2 bases and 3 bases respectively, with 17 bases between them. This chain's CDR3 is CASSYQPLHHNYEQYF. The CDR3 DNA reads TGTGCCAGCAGTTACCAGCCCCTCCATCACAACTACGAGCAGTACTTC.

The rearrangement joins TRBV12-3 or TRBV12-4 to TRBJ2-1, with D perhaps matching TRBD1 (5 bases). Trimming removed 2 bases from V and 3 bases from J, with 8 bases in between. This CDR3 region has 14 residues. The DNA of the CDR3 is TGTGCCAGCAGTTTACCAGGGAACTACAATGAGCAGTTCTTC. It translates to CASSLPGNYNEQFF.

This clonotype was observed a few times. The chain joins TRBV4-1 to TRBJ1-6; D is uncertain. This CDR3 is 15 amino acids long. CDR1 and CDR2 (germline): MGHRA, YSYEKL. V was cut by 0 bases and J by 7 bases, with 10 bases left in between. In DNA form, the CDR3 reads TGCGCCAGCAGCCAAGATCGGGGTCGAAATTCACCCCTCCACTTT. Translated, it gives CASSQDRGRNSPLHF.

This clonotype showed up just a few times. The chain is built from TRBV9 and TRBJ2-1, with D possibly being TRBD2 (6 bases). V lost 0 bases to trimming and J lost 7 bases, with 14 bases between them. This CDR3 spans 15 amino acids. Germline lookup yields CDR1 SGDLS and CDR2 YYNGEE. The CDR3 loop is CASSVGDWVANEQFF. The CDR3 DNA follows: TGTGCCAGCAGCGTAGGGGACTGGGTGGCGAATGAGCAGTTCTTC.

In its sample, this clonotype was seen a few times. The rearrangement uses TRBV4-3 and TRBJ2-2; D may match TRBD1 or TRBD2 (5 bases each). This CDR3 contains 17 residues. V shed 1 base and J shed 0 bases, with 12 bases lying between them. Germline values: CDR1 LGHNA, CDR2 YSLEER. This CDR3 reads CASSQVGGAANTGELFF. CDR3 nucleotides: TGCGCCAGCAGCCAAGTTGGGGGTGCCGCGAACACCGGGGAGCTGTTTTTT.

This clonotype was seen only a few times. This chain connects TRBV20-1 to TRBJ2-1; TRBD2 matches 8 bases. V lost 0 bases and J lost 5; bases outside the gene matches: 9. CDR3 length: 16 residues. In germline, CDR1 is DFQATT, CDR2 SNEGSKA (reference sequence). Written as DNA, the CDR3 is TGCAGTGCTAGAGATCCGGGGAGTAGCGGGGACAATGAGCAGTTCTTC. Protein product: CSARDPGSSGDNEQFF.

This clonotype showed up just a few times. This sequence joins TRBV7-2 and TRBJ1-5; TRBD1 matches 7 bases. The CDR3 totals 14 residues. The germline V gene has CDR1 SGHTA and CDR2 FQGNSA. V trimming: 5 bases; J trimming: 7 bases; junction bases outside the gene matches: 8. DNA for the CDR3: TGTGCCAGCAGCGCGCAGACAGGGCTCCAGCCCCAGCATTTT. Encoded protein: CASSAQTGLQPQHF.

V usage is TRBV5-1 and J usage is TRBJ1-6; the D gene is possibly TRBD1 (5 bases). This CDR3 comprises 14 residues. The V gene lost 0 bases and the J gene lost 7 bases, with 8 bases spanning the gap. The V gene's germline CDR1 is SGHRS and CDR2 YFSETQ. CDR3 nucleotides: TGCGCCAGCAGCTTGGGGGGCGCAAATTCACCCCTCCACTTT. It codes for CASSLGGANSPLHF.

To note about this clonotype: A much bigger clone sits one base away, suggesting this may be a read error. This chain links TRBV4-2 with TRBJ2-4; D perhaps matches TRBD2 (5 bases). Per germline, CDR1 LGHNA and CDR2 YNFKEQ. CDR3 length equals 17 residues. DNA of the CDR3: TGTGCCAGCAGCCAAGTCTTAGCAGTCCTAGCCAGAAACATTCAGTACTTC. As protein: CASSQVLAVLARNIQYF.

This clonotype has only a few counts. The genes are TRBV5-1 and TRBJ2-5, with 12 bases fitting TRBD2. The DNA end favors TRBJ2-7, so the J call may be wrong. Germline CDR1 SGHRS, CDR2 YFSETQ. CDR3 length equals 15 residues. The CDR3: CASSSLAGGLYEQYF. CDR3 nucleotides: TGCGCCAGCAGCTCACTAGCGGGGGGCCTCTACGAGCAGTACTTC.

The V call is TRBV6-2 or TRBV6-3, the J call TRBJ1-1; D might be TRBD1 (5 bases). Per germline, CDR1 MNHEY and CDR2 SVGEGT. Trimming removed 0 bases at V and 5 bases at J, with 13 bases between. The CDR3 extends over 15 amino acids. This chain's CDR3 is CASSYSRTGGTEAFF. As DNA, the CDR3 is TGTGCCAGCAGTTACTCGAGGACTGGGGGAACTGAAGCTTTCTTT.

The chain joins TRBV13 to TRBJ1-2; TRBD1 matches at 7 bases. CDR3 size: 13 residues. In germline, CDR1 is PRHDT, CDR2 FYEKMQ (reference sequence). V shed 10 bases and J 4 bases; nucleotides not matched to a gene: 9. Here the CDR3 DNA reads TGTGCCACCCGACAGGGCAGGGGCTATGGCTACACCTTC. It yields the protein CATRQGRGYGYTF.

The rearrangement uses TRBV18 and TRBJ2-3, with D possibly matching TRBD2 (6 bases). The CDR3 loop spans 15 amino acids. Germline V lookup: CDR1 KGHSH, CDR2 LQKENI. V lost 1 base, J lost 3 bases, and 11 bases lay in between. The CDR3 coding sequence is TGTGCCAGCTCACCACTAGCGGTGGCAACAGATACGCAGTATTTT. It specifies CASSPLAVATDTQYF.

The gene calls are TRBV18 and TRBJ2-7; 7 nucleotides line up with TRBD1. CDR1 and CDR2 from the germline V gene are KGHSH and LQKENI. J was trimmed by 2 bases and V by 3 bases; bases with no gene match: 7. CDR3 length equals 15 residues. The CDR3 reads CASSPGTAGTYEQYF. CDR3 nucleotide sequence: TGTGCCAGCTCACCTGGGACAGCAGGGACCTACGAGCAGTACTTC.

This clonotype was counted between two and nine times. V gene TRBV29-1 combines with J gene TRBJ1-1; no reliable D call. Trimming cost V 1 base and J 6 bases, with 15 bases left between them. The CDR3 runs 14 residues. Germline V gene lookup returns CDR1 SQVTM and CDR2 ANQGSEA. The CDR3 here is CSVEGGFEFSEAFF. The CDR3 DNA is TGCAGCGTTGAAGGTGGCTTCGAATTCTCTGAAGCTTTCTTT. Together with reference TRBV29-1 and TRBJ1-1, the CDR3 gives the full variable domain: SAVISQKPSRDICQRGTSLTIQCQVDSQVTMMFWYRQQPGQSLTLIATANQGSEATYESGFVIDKFPISRPNLTFSTLTVSNMSPEDSSIYLCSVEGGFEFSEAFFGQGTRLTVV.

The chain employs TRBV4-3 and TRBJ2-7, with 10 positions matching TRBD1. The CDR3 loop spans 16 amino acids. Trimming cost V 3 bases and J 0 bases; bases outside gene matches: 5. Germline V gene data show CDR1 as LGHNA and CDR2 as YSLEER. The CDR3 DNA is TGCGCCAGCAGCCACGTGACAGGGGGCCTCTCCTACGAGCAGTACTTC. Translation: CASSHVTGGLSYEQYF.

The chain recombines TRBV7-2 with TRBJ1-2; D might be TRBD1 (6 bases). This CDR3 comprises 15 residues. The V end lost 4 bases, the J end lost 1 base, and 13 bases lay between the germline ends. CDR1 is SGHTA, CDR2 FQGNSA, per germline. The CDR3 spells CASSYDRILNYGYTF. The CDR3 DNA sequence: TGTGCCAGCAGCTATGACAGGATCCTTAACTATGGCTACACCTTC.